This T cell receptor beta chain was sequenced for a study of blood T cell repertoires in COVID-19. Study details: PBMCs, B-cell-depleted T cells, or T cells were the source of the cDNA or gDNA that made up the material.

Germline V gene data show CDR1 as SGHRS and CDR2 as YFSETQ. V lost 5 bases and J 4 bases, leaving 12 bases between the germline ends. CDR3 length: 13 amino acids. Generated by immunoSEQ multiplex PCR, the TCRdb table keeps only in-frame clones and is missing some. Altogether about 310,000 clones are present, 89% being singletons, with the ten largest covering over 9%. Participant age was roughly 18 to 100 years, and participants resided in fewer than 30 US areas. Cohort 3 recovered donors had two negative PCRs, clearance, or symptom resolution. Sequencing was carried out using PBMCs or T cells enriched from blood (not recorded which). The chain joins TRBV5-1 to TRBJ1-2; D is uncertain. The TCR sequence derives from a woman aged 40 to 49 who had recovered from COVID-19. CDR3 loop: CASRWEGGYGYTF. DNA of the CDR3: TGCGCCAGCAGGTGGGAGGGTGGCTATGGCTACACCTTC.